A selection of T cell receptor beta chains follows, all from one sample in a study of cytomegalovirus exposure and HLA in healthy donors. Produced via immunoSEQ multiplex PCR; TCRdb's table is partial and in-frame only. This table holds over 150,000 clones, roughly 87% found once. Sequenced material: PBMCs. Every receptor here comes from a girl less than two years old in good health and CMV-seronegative. Both conserved end residues are trimmed from each CDR3. Each record gives: CDR3 length, D gene, V gene, J gene, CDR3 protein. D genes are given only for firm matches.

length: 11
D: .
V: TRBV27
J: TRBJ1-5
CDR3: ASSIQGNQPQH

length: 14
D: TRBD1
V: TRBV28
J: TRBJ1-5
CDR3: ASSFKPGQGNQPQH

length: 13
D: TRBD2
V: TRBV4-3
J: TRBJ2-7
CDR3: ASSQGLAGSYEQY

length: 12
D: .
V: TRBV7-9
J: TRBJ1-4
CDR3: ASSVQGGDEKLF

length: 14
D: TRBD1
V: TRBV7-9
J: TRBJ2-7
CDR3: ASSPTQQGATYEQY

length: 17
D: TRBD2
V: TRBV7-9
J: TRBJ2-2
CDR3: ASSLTGGRPNSNTGELF

length: 12
D: TRBD1
V: TRBV27
J: TRBJ1-2
CDR3: ASSPGTGWHGYT

length: 12
D: TRBD1
V: TRBV25-1
J: TRBJ1-6
CDR3: ASSEDRGRSPLH

length: 16
D: TRBD1
V: TRBV29-1
J: TRBJ1-2
CDR3: SVRESGTGPLGFYGYT

length: 13
D: .
V: TRBV7-6
J: TRBJ2-3
CDR3: ASSLPPGSTDTQY

length: 14
D: TRBD2
V: TRBV5-1
J: TRBJ2-6
CDR3: ASSLNSGGGANVLT

length: 10
D: .
V: TRBV12-5
J: TRBJ1-6
CDR3: ASGHGGSPLH

length: 14
D: TRBD2
V: TRBV5-6
J: TRBJ2-3
CDR3: ASSPEAGGSADTQY

length: 16
D: TRBD2
V: TRBV7-9
J: TRBJ2-1
CDR3: ASSLRVGSGTTYNEQF

length: 11
D: .
V: TRBV15
J: TRBJ2-7
CDR3: ATSRERVWEQY

length: 16
D: TRBD1
V: TRBV4-1
J: TRBJ1-6
CDR3: ASSRRDRGPGDNSPLH

length: 12
D: .
V: TRBV7-6
J: TRBJ2-1
CDR3: ASSFYGESNEQF

length: 12
D: .
V: TRBV5-1
J: TRBJ1-4
CDR3: ASSPHSTNEKLF

length: 13
D: TRBD2
V: TRBV6-1
J: TRBJ2-7
CDR3: ASRGQLAGGREQY

length: 11
D: .
V: TRBV5-1
J: .
CDR3: ASSLGVSYEQY

length: 13
D: .
V: TRBV27
J: TRBJ2-2
CDR3: ASSLSRANTGELF

length: 14
D: TRBD2
V: TRBV7-6
J: TRBJ2-1
CDR3: ASSLVTSGQYNEQF

length: 11
D: .
V: TRBV19
J: TRBJ1-2
CDR3: ASSVRQSNRYT

length: 12
D: TRBD2
V: TRBV15
J: TRBJ2-7
CDR3: ATSRGLAGPEQY

length: 9
D: TRBD1
V: TRBV29-1
J: TRBJ2-7
CDR3: SAGQGREQY

length: 13
D: .
V: TRBV6-5
J: TRBJ2-7
CDR3: ASSQSQGIPYEQY

length: 13
D: TRBD1
V: TRBV9
J: TRBJ2-5
CDR3: ASSVGGNRGETQY

length: 13
D: TRBD1
V: TRBV5-1
J: TRBJ1-3
CDR3: ASSLTGTDGNTIY

length: 14
D: .
V: TRBV6-5
J: TRBJ2-1
CDR3: ASSYKEQAEYNEQF

length: 11
D: .
V: TRBV2
J: TRBJ2-1
CDR3: ASTPGNGNEQF

length: 12
D: .
V: TRBV18
J: TRBJ1-6
CDR3: ASSPSERDSPLH

length: 12
D: .
V: TRBV27
J: TRBJ2-3
CDR3: ASRSYPSTDTQY

length: 16
D: TRBD1
V: TRBV30
J: .
CDR3: AWEGGQGAIRSAYEQY

length: 11
D: .
V: TRBV4-1
J: .
CDR3: ASSHLVSYEQY

length: 11
D: .
V: TRBV4-3
J: TRBJ2-1
CDR3: ASSPGGYNEQF

length: 12
D: TRBD1
V: TRBV5-6
J: TRBJ2-7
CDR3: ASRHGQGVYEQY

length: 17
D: TRBD1
V: TRBV7-2
J: TRBJ1-5
CDR3: ASSTSGTGGMLGNQPQH

length: 12
D: TRBD2
V: TRBV11-3
J: TRBJ2-7
CDR3: ASSFDSLAREQY

length: 11
D: TRBD2
V: TRBV19
J: TRBJ2-3
CDR3: ASSAGLADTQY

length: 13
D: TRBD1
V: TRBV7-9
J: TRBJ2-2
CDR3: ASSLGTGEAGELF

length: 14
D: .
V: TRBV11-3
J: TRBJ2-7
CDR3: ASSLQNRDFSYEQY

length: 15
D: .
V: TRBV5-1
J: TRBJ2-3
CDR3: ASSLVKRTTSTDTQY